This entry lists 14 T cell receptor beta chains sequenced from one sample in a study of radiation and T cells in renal cell carcinoma. The protocol was immunoSEQ multiplex PCR, while the TCRdb copy is restricted to in-frame clones and leaves out a portion. Of approximately 85,000 clones listed, 80% to 90% are singletons. The time point here: blood 4 weeks post-SBRT, at nephrectomy. Indicated treatment: 15 Gy SBRT to primary tumor, nephrectomy 4 weeks later. This sample comprised blood, obtained from a patient whose treatment included radiotherapy and nephrectomy. Receptor source: a woman between 65 and 79 years old with renal cell carcinoma.

J is TRBJ2-3 and V is TRBV9; 9 nucleotides line up with TRBD2. This CDR3 is 16 amino acids long. Losses at the gene ends were 1 base for V and 2 bases for J; bases not matched to a gene: 5. Germline lookup yields CDR1 SGDLS and CDR2 YYNGEE. The DNA for the CDR3 is TGTGCCAGCAGCGTAAAAGCGGGGGGCCTCACAGATACGCAGTATTTT. Its translation: CASSVKAGGLTDTQYF. The whole variable domain, filled in from reference TRBV9 and TRBJ2-3, reads DSGVTQTPKHLITATGQRVTLRCSPRSGDLSVYWYQQSLDQGLQFLIQYYNGEERAKGNILERFSAQQFPDLHSELNLSSLELGDSALYFCASSVKAGGLTDTQYFGPGTRLTVL.

This sequence joins TRBV28 and TRBJ2-5; D is unclear. Germline assignment: CDR1 MDHEN and CDR2 SYDVKM. There are 12 residues in the CDR3. The ends were cut back, 1 base at V and 1 base at J, with 1 base in the middle. The CDR3 region has the DNA TGTGCCAGCAGTTTATTCCAAGAGACCCAGTACTTC. It codes for CASSLFQETQYF. Variable domain in full (rest from reference TRBV28 and TRBJ2-5): DVKVTQSSRYLVKRTGEKVFLECVQDMDHENMFWYRQDPGLGLRLIYFSYDVKMKEKGDIPEGYSVSREKKERFSLILESASTNQTSMYLCASSLFQETQYFGPGTRLLVL.

This clone was counted once. The chain carries TRBV2 and TRBJ2-3; D possibly corresponds to TRBD1 (6 bases). This CDR3 has 15 amino acids. Looked up from germline, CDR1 is SNHLY and CDR2 is FYNNEI. Deletions cut 5 bases from V and 5 bases from J, with 17 bases between. For the CDR3, the DNA is TGTGCCAGCAGTCGGGCAGGTACCAGGGGAGATACGCAGTATTTT. Amino acids: CASSRAGTRGDTQYF.

The V and J genes are TRBV30 and TRBJ1-5, with 8 positions matching TRBD1. V gave up 2 bases and J gave up 4 bases; unmatched junction bases: 7. The CDR3 is made up of 15 amino acids. Germline CDR1 and CDR2: GTSNPN and SVGIG (reference sequence). Written as DNA, the CDR3 is TGTGCCTGGAGTTCCCCCGGACAGGGAAATCAGCCCCAGCATTTT. Translation: CAWSSPGQGNQPQHF.

This chain links TRBV4-1 with TRBJ2-2, with D unclear. Trimming stripped 0 bases from V and 12 bases from J, with 5 bases between. The CDR3 runs 11 residues. The germline V gene encodes CDR1 MGHRA and CDR2 YSYEKL. CDR3 residues: CASSQDRQLFF. DNA of the CDR3: TGCGCCAGCAGCCAAGATAGGCAGCTGTTTTTT.

The V gene is TRBV28, the J gene TRBJ1-2; D remains unclear. The V end lost 4 bases, the J end lost 7 bases, and 13 bases lay between the germline ends. The CDR3 runs 13 residues. Germline loops: CDR1 MDHEN, CDR2 SYDVKM. DNA for the CDR3: TGTGCCAGCAGTTCTGTTGGGTTAGGTGGCTACACCTTC. Protein sequence: CASSSVGLGGYTF.

V and J are TRBV9 and TRBJ2-3; D unresolved. The CDR3 is 14 residues long. The germline V gene has CDR1 SGDLS and CDR2 YYNGEE. V lost 1 base to trimming and J lost 2 bases, with 8 bases between them. CDR3 DNA: TGTGCCAGCAGCGTAAACAGTTACACAGATACGCAGTATTTT. Encoded protein: CASSVNSYTDTQYF.

The chain joins TRBV30 to TRBJ1-2; D is unclear. Deletions cut 8 bases from V and 0 bases from J, with 19 bases between. Germline V gene lookup returns CDR1 GTSNPN and CDR2 SVGIG (reference sequence). This CDR3 region has 15 residues. The CDR3 here is CAGGMRRPTNYGYTF. CDR3 coding DNA: TGTGCCGGTGGAATGCGGCGGCCGACTAACTATGGCTACACCTTC.

The V gene is TRBV19, the J gene TRBJ2-2; perhaps TRBD1 as D (5 bases). The V gene's germline CDR1 is LNHDA and CDR2 SQIVND (reference sequence). The CDR3 loop spans 16 amino acids. Trimming took off 5 bases at V and 6 bases at J, with 19 bases between the two ends. CDR3 nucleotide sequence: TGTGCCAGTAGTTTTCGAACCCAGGGATCGGCCGGGGAGCTGTTTTTT. Translating gives CASSFRTQGSAGELFF.

This clone was counted a single time. V and J are TRBV11-3 and TRBJ1-1; no reliable D call. Trimming removed 5 bases from V and 0 bases from J, with 19 bases in between. This CDR3 comprises 17 residues. CDR1 is SGHNT, CDR2 YENEEA, per germline. The CDR3 DNA sequence: TGTGCCAGCAGCCCCCCGCTCGTGGGAGCGATGAACACTGAAGCTTTCTTT. This codes for CASSPPLVGAMNTEAFF.

V and J are TRBV2 and TRBJ2-3, with 12 bases lining up with TRBD2. CDR1 and CDR2 (germline): SNHLY, FYNNEI. This CDR3 has 16 residues. Trimming cost V 5 bases and J 3 bases; bases outside gene matches: 6. The CDR3 bases are TGTGCCAGCAGTTTTCTAGCGGGGGGGCGGACAGATACGCAGTATTTT. It specifies CASSFLAGGRTDTQYF.

The V call is TRBV6-5, the J call TRBJ1-2; D possibly corresponds to TRBD1 (5 bases). The V gene's germline CDR1 is MNHEY and CDR2 SVGAGI. The CDR3 totals 12 residues. CDR3: CVAGAARYGYTF. CDR3 coding DNA: TGTGTCGCTGGGGCAGCTCGCTATGGCTACACCTTC.

This clone was seen only once. CDR3 DNA: TGTGCCAGTAGTGTTCTAGCGGGGAGCGGCTCTAGCACAGATACGCAGTATTTT. Its protein product is CASSVLAGSGSSTDTQYF. The chain carries TRBV19 and TRBJ2-3; 9 bases line up with TRBD2. CDR1 is LNHDA, CDR2 SQIVND, per germline (reference sequence). CDR3 length: 18 amino acids. Trimming cost V 5 bases and J 0 bases; bases outside gene matches: 12.

The chain couples TRBV6-5 to TRBJ1-5; D unclear. CDR3 length: 13 residues. From germline, CDR1 is MNHEY and CDR2 SVGAGI. The V gene lost 8 bases and the J gene lost 4 bases, with 12 bases spanning the gap. CDR3 region: CASPAAGNQPQHF. The CDR3 coding sequence is TGTGCCAGCCCCGCGGCGGGGAATCAGCCCCAGCATTTT.